Given below is one T cell receptor beta chain in context. This record comes from a study of blood T cell repertoires in COVID-19. In the authors' methods: Amplification of reference gene primers provided the estimated nucleated cell counts. Sequenced by immunoSEQ multiplex PCR; TCRdb stores in-frame clones only, minus some. The V and J calls and the clone size are those of that table, but D and trimming were determined from the DNA. The top ten hold approximately 2.8% of the sample, which has about 51,000 clones, under 95% seen once. The origin of this receptor is a man aged 50 to 60 with acute or convalescent COVID-19. Sequenced material: peripheral blood.

The CDR3 DNA follows: TGTGCCAGCAGCCATTTTTCTCCGCCGAGAGGGAGCACTGAAGCTTTCTTT. It translates to CASSHFSPPRGSTEAFF. This chain joins TRBV3-1 (or the pseudogene TRBV3-2) and TRBJ1-1; D is uncertain. CDR3 size: 17 residues. V was pared by 3 bases and J by 4 bases, with 21 bases between. Germline V CDR1 and CDR2: LGHDT, YNNKEL (reference sequence).